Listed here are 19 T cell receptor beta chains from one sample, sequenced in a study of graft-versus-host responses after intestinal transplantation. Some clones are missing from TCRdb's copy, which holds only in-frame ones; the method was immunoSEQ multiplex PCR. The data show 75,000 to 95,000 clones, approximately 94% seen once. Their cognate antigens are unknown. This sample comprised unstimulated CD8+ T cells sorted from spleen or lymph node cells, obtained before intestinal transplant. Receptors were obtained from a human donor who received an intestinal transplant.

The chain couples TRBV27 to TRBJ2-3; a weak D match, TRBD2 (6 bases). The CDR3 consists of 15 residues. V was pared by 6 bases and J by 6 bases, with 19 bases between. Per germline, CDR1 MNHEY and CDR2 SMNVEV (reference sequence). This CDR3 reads CASSLGLGGSDTQYF. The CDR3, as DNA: TGTGCCAGCAGCTTAGGCCTGGGGGGATCGGATACGCAGTATTTT.

In DNA form, the CDR3 reads TGTGCCACCAGGGGACAGGGAAGGAACACAGATACGCAGTATTTT. Residues: CATRGQGRNTDTQYF. This sequence joins TRBV15 and TRBJ2-3; TRBD1 matches at 9 bases. Germline CDR1 is LNHNV and CDR2 is YYDKDF (reference sequence). The length of the CDR3 is 15 residues. Trimming took 6 bases from V and 2 from J; bases not matched to a gene: 6.

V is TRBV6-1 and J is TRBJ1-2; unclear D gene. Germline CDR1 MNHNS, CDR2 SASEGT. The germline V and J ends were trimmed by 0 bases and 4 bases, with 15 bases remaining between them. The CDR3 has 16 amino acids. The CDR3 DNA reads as TGTGCCAGCAGTGAAGCGTCCTCCGGTGGCGGCTATGGCTACACCTTC. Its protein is CASSEASSGGGYGYTF.

The chain's CDR3 is CSVHAGTGNYEQYF. In nucleotides, the CDR3 is TGCAGCGTCCATGCCGGGACAGGGAACTACGAGCAGTACTTC. This rearrangement joins TRBV29-1 to TRBJ2-7; 9 bases agree with TRBD1. The CDR3 has 14 residues. J was trimmed by 3 bases and V by 6 bases; bases with no gene match: 9. The germline gives CDR1 SQVTM, CDR2 ANQGSEA.

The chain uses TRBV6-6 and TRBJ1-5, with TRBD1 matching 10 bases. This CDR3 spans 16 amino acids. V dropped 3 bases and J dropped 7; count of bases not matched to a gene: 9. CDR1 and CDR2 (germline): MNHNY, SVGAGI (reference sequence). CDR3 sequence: CASSYSRQGAEQPQHF. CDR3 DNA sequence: TGTGCCAGCAGTTATAGCCGACAGGGGGCAGAACAGCCCCAGCATTTT.

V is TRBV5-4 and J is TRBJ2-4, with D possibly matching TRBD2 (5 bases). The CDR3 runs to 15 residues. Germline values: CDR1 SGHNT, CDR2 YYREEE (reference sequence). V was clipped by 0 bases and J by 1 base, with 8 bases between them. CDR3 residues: CASSLGGSAKNIQYF. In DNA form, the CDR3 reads TGTGCCAGCAGCTTGGGAGGGAGCGCCAAAAACATTCAGTACTTC.

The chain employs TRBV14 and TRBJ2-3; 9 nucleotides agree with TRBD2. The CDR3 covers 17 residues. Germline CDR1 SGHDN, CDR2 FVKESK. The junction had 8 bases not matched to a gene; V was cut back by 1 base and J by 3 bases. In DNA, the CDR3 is TGTGCCAGCAGCCAAGCCTCCATGACTAGCGGAACAGATACGCAGTATTTT. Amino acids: CASSQASMTSGTDTQYF.

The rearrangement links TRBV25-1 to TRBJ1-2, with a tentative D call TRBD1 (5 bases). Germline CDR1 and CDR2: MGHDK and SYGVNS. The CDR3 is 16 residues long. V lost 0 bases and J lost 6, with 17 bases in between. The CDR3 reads CASSEYSSGEADGYTF. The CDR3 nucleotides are TGTGCCAGCAGTGAATATTCGTCGGGGGAGGCGGATGGCTACACCTTC.

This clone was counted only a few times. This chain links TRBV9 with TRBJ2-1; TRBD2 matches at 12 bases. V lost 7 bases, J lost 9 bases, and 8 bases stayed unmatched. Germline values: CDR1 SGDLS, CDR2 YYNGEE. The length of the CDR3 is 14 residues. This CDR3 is CASHFSSGGGEQFF. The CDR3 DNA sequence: TGTGCCAGCCACTTTTCTAGCGGGGGGGGTGAGCAGTTCTTC.

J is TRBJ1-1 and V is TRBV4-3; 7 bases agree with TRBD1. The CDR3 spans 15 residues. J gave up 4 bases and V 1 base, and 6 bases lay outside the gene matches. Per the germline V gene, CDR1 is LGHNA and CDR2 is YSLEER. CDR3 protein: CASSQGDSSRTEAFF. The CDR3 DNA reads TGCGCCAGCAGCCAAGGGGACAGCTCTCGCACTGAAGCTTTCTTT.

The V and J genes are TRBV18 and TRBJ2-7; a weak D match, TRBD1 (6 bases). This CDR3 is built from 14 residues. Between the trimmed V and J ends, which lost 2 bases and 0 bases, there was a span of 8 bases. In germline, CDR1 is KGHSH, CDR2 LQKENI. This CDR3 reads CASSPEDSSYEQYF. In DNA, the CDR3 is TGTGCCAGCTCACCAGAGGACAGCTCCTACGAGCAGTACTTC.

CDR3 nucleotide sequence: TGTGCCAGCAGATTACTCGGGACTAGCGGGGGGTCCCGGGAGACCCAGTACTTC. This gives the protein CASRLLGTSGGSRETQYF. The chain employs TRBV27 and TRBJ2-5; 15 bases are a match to TRBD2. CDR1 is MNHEY, CDR2 SMNVEV, per germline (reference sequence). There are 18 residues in the CDR3. Unmatched junction bases numbered 13, after V lost 6 bases and J lost 5 bases.

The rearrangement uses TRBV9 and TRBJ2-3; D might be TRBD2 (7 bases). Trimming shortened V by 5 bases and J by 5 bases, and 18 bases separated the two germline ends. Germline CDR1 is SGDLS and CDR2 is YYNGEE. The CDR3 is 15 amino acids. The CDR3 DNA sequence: TGTGCCAGCAGTCCCTTTGGGGGGGCGGAAGATACGCAGTATTTT. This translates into CASSPFGGAEDTQYF.

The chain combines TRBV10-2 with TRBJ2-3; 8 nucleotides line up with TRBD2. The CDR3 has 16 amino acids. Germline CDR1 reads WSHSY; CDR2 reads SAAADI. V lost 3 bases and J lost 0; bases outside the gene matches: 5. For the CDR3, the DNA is TGCGCCAGCAGTGACCACACTAGCGGCAGCACAGATACGCAGTATTTT. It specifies CASSDHTSGSTDTQYF.

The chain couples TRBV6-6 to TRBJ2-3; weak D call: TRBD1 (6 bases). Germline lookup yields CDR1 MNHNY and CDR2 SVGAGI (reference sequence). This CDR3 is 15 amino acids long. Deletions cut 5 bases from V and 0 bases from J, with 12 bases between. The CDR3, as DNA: TGTGCCAGCAGTCGGACAGACCTAAGCACAGATACGCAGTATTTT. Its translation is CASSRTDLSTDTQYF.

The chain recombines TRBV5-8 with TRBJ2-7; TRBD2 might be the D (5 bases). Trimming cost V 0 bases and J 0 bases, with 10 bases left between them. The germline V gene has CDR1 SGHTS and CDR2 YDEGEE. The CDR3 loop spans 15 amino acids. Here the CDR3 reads CASSLVSGYSYEQYF. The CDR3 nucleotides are TGTGCCAGCAGCTTGGTATCGGGGTACTCCTACGAGCAGTACTTC.

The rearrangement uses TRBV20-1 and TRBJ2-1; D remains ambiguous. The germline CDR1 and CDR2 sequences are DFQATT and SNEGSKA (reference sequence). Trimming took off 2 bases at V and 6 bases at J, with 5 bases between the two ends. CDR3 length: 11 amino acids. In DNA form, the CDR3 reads TGCAGTGCTAGACGTATCAATGAGCAGTTCTTC. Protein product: CSARRINEQFF.

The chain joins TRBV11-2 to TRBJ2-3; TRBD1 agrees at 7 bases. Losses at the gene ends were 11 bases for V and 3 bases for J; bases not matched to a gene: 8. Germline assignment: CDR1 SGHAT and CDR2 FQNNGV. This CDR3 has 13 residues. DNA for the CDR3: TGTGCCCTAGCAGACAGGGCGACAGATACGCAGTATTTT. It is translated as CALADRATDTQYF. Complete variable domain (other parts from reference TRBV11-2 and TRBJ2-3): EAGVAQSPRYKIIEKRQSVAFWCNPISGHATLYWYQQILGQGPKLLIQFQNNGVVDDSQLPKDRFSAERLKGVDSTLKIQPAKLEDSAVYLCALADRATDTQYFGPGTRLTVL.

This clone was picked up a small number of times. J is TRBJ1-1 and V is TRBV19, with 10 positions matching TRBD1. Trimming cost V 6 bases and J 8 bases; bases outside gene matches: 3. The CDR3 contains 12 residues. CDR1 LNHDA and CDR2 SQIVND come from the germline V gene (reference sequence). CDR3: CASRTGGREAFF. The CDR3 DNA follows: TGTGCCAGTAGGACAGGGGGCAGAGAAGCTTTCTTT.